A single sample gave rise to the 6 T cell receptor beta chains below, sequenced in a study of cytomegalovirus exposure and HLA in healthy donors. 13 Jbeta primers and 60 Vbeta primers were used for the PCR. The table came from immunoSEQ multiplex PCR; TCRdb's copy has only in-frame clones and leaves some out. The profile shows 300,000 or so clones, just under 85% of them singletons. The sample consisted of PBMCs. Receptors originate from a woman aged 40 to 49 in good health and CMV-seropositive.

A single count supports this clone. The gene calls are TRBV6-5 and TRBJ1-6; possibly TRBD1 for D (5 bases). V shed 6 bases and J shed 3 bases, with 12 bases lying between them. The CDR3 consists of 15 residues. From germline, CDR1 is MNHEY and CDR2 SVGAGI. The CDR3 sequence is CASRAGLNYNSPLHF. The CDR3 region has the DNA TGTGCCAGCAGAGCGGGACTGAACTATAATTCACCCCTCCACTTT.

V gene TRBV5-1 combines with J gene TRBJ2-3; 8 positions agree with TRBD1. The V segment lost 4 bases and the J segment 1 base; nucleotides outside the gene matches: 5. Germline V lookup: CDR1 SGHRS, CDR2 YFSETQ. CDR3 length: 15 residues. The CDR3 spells CASSALDRGTDTQYF. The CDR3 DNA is TGCGCCAGCAGCGCCTTGGACAGGGGCACAGATACGCAGTATTTT.

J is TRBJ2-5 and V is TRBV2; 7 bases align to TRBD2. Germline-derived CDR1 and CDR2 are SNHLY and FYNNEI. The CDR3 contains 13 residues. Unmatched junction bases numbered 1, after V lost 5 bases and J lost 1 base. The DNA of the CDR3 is TGTGCCAGCAGTCGACTAGCCCAAGAGACCCAGTACTTC. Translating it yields CASSRLAQETQYF.

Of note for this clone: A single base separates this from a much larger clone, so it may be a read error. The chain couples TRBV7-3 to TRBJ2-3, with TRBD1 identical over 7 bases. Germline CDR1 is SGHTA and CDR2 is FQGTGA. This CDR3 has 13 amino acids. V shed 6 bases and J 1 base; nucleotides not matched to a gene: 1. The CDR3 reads CASSTGGTDTQYF. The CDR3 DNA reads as TGTGCCAGCAGTACAGGGGGCACAGATACGCAGTATTTT.

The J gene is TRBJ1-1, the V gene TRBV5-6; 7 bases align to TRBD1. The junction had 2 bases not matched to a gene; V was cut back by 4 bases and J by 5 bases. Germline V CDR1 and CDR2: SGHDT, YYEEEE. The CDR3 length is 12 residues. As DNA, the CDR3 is TGTGCCAGCAGCCAACAGGGGACTGAAGCTTTCTTT. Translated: CASSQQGTEAFF.

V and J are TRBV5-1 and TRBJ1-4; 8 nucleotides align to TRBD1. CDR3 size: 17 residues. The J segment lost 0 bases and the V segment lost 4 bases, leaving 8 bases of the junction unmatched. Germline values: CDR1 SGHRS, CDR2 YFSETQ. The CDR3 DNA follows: TGCGCCAGCAGCCTCCGACAGGGGACAGCAACTAATGAAAAACTGTTTTTT. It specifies CASSLRQGTATNEKLFF.